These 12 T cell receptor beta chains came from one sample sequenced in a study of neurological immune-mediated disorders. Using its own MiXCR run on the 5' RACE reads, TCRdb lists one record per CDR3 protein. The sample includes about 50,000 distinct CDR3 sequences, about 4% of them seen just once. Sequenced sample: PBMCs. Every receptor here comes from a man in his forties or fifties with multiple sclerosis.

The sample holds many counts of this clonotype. The CDR3 DNA sequence: TGTGCCAGCAGCTTCGGGAGTTCCCACGAGCAGTACTTC. It yields the protein CASSFGSSHEQYF. This sequence joins TRBV5-5 and TRBJ2-7, with a tentative D call TRBD2 (6 bases). The germline V gene encodes CDR1 SGHKS and CDR2 YYEKEE (reference sequence). The CDR3 has 13 amino acids. Trimming pared 2 bases from V and 5 bases from J, leaving 11 bases between.

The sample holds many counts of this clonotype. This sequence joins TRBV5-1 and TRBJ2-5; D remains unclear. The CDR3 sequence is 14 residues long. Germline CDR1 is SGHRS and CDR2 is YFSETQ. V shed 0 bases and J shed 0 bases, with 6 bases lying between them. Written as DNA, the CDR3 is TGCGCCAGCAGCTTGGCTTCGTACCAAGAGACCCAGTACTTC. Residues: CASSLASYQETQYF.

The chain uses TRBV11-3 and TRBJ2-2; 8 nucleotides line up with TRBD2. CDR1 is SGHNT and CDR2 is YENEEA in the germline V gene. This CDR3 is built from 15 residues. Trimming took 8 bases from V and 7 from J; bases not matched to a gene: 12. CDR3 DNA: TGTGCCAGCGTCCCAAGCGGGAGTCGGGGCGGGGAGCTGTTTTTT. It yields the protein CASVPSGSRGGELFF. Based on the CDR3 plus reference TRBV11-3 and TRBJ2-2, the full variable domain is EAGVVQSPRYKIIEKKQPVAFWCNPISGHNTLYWYLQNLGQGPELLIRYENEEAVDDSQLPKDRFSAERLKGVDSTLKIQPAELGDSAVYLCASVPSGSRGGELFFGEGSRLTVL.

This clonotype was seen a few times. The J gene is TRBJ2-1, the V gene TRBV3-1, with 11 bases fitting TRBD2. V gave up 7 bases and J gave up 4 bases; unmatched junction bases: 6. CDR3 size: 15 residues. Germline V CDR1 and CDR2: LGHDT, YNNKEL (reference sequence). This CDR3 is CASTALAGEYNEQFF. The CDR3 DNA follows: TGTGCCAGCACCGCACTAGCGGGGGAATACAATGAGCAGTTCTTC.

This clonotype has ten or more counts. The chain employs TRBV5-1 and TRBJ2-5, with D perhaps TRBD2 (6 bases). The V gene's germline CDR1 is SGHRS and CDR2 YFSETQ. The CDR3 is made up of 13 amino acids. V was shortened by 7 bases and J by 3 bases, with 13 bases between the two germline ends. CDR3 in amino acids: CASSRDSKETQYF. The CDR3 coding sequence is TGCGCCAGCTCTCGGGACTCAAAAGAGACCCAGTACTTC.

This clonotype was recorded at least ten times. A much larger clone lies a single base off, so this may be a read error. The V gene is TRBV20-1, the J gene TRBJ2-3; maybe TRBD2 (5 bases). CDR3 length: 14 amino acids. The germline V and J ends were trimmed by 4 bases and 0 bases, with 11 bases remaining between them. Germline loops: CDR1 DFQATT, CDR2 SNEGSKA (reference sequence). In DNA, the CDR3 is TGCAGTGCTAACCCGGGAATAAGCACAGATACGCAGTATTTT. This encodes CSANPGISTDTQYF.

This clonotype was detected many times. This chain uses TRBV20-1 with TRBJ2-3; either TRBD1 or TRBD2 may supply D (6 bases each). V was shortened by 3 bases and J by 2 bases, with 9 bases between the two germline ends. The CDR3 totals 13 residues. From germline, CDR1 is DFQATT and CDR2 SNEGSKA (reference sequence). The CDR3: CSARRDNTDTQYF. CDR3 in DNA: TGCAGTGCTAGGCGGGACAACACAGATACGCAGTATTTT.

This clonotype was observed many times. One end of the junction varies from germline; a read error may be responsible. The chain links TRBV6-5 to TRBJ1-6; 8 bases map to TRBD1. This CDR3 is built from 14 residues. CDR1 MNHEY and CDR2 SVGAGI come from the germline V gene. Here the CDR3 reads CASSYDRGGSPLNF. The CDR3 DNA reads TGTGCCAGCAGTTACGACAGGGGAGGTTCACCCCTCAACTTT.

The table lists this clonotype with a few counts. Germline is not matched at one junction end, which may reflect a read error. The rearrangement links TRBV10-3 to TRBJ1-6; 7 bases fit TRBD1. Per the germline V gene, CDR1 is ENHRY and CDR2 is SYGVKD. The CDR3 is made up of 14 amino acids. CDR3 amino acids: CAISRGTDNSPLNF. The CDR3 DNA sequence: TGTGCCATCAGCCGAGGGACAGATAATTCACCCCTCAACTTT.

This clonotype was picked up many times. The CDR3 sequence is CSARQTGTSGGTYEQYF. The CDR3 DNA reads as TGCAGTGCTAGACAAACCGGGACTAGCGGGGGAACCTACGAGCAGTACTTC. The V call is TRBV20-1, the J call TRBJ2-7, with 14 bases matching TRBD2. Germline V gene sequence: CDR1 DFQATT, CDR2 SNEGSKA (reference sequence). The ends lost 2 bases at V and 2 bases at J; junction bases unmatched: 8. CDR3 length: 17 amino acids.

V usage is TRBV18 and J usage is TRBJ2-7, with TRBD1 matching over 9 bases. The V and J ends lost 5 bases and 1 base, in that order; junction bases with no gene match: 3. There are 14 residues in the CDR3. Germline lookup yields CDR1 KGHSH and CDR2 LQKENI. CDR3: CASSGDRVSYEQYF. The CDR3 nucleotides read TGTGCCAGCTCAGGGGACAGGGTATCCTACGAGCAGTACTTC.

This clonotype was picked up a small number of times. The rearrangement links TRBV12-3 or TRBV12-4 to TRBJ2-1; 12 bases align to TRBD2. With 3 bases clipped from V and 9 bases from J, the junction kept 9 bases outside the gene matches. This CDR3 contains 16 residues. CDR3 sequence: CASSFRLAGESSEQFF. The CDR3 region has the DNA TGTGCCAGCAGTTTTCGACTAGCGGGAGAATCGAGTGAGCAGTTCTTC.